This is a list of T cell receptor beta chains from one sample in a study of CD8 T cells in ankylosing spondylitis. TCRdb re-analysed the 5' RACE reads in MiXCR, keeping a single row per CDR3 protein. The table lists some 95,000 distinct CDR3 sequences, roughly 9.6% of them singletons. Sequencing input: blood, either unsorted or a sorted T cell fraction (not recorded which). All receptors derive from a male donor with ankylosing spondylitis or in good health (not recorded which). Both conserved end residues are part of each CDR3. D genes are given only for firm matches. Size is stated for part of the rows, as once, few or many counts, or as a class when the clone is expanded.

TRBV6-6,-,TRBJ1-3,-,CASSYPEGNTIYF,TGTGCCAGCAGTTACCCCGAGGGAAACACCATATATTTT
TRBV10-3,many,TRBJ2-1,TRBD1,CAISLGTGGYNEQFF,TGTGCCATCAGCCTCGGGACAGGGGGCTACAATGAGCAGTTCTTC
TRBV6-1,many,TRBJ2-7,-,CASSEAGSSYEQYF,TGTGCCAGCAGTGAAGCCGGAAGCTCCTACGAGCAGTACTTC
TRBV12-3/TRBV12-4,many,TRBJ2-2,-,CASRSPGVKDTGELFF,TGTGCCAGCAGGTCTCCGGGGGTAAAGGACACCGGGGAGCTGTTTTTT
TRBV7-2,few,TRBJ2-5,TRBD1,CASSTMPTTGAETQYF,TGTGCCAGCAGCACAATGCCCACAACAGGGGCCGAGACCCAGTACTTC
TRBV9,many,TRBJ2-7,TRBD1,CASSDPGQGAEQYF,TGTGCCAGCAGCGATCCGGGACAGGGGGCCGAGCAGTACTTC
TRBV20-1,many,TRBJ2-7,TRBD1,CSARGQGHSYEQYF,TGCAGTGCCCGAGGACAGGGACACTCCTACGAGCAGTACTTC
TRBV20-1,-,TRBJ2-5,-,CSATPSEGAQETQYF,TGCAGTGCTACTCCTAGCGAGGGGGCCCAAGAGACCCAGTACTTC
TRBV4-2,many,TRBJ2-1,TRBD1,CASSQSSTGDEQFF,TGTGCCAGCAGCCAATCCTCGACAGGGGATGAGCAGTTCTTC
TRBV2,many,TRBJ1-5,-,CASSEAGINQPQHF,TGTGCCAGCAGTGAAGCTGGCATTAATCAGCCCCAGCATTTT
TRBV19,-,TRBJ2-2,-,CASAWAAGRNTGELFF,TGTGCCAGTGCGTGGGCCGCGGGGAGAAACACCGGGGAGCTGTTTTTT
TRBV7-9,few,TRBJ1-4,-,CAGTRDATNEKLFF,TGTGCCGGGACCCGAGATGCAACTAATGAAAAACTGTTTTTT
TRBV20-1,many,TRBJ2-1,-,CSARDIGIEQFF,TGCAGTGCTAGAGATATAGGAATTGAGCAGTTCTTC
TRBV9,many,TRBJ2-7,TRBD1,CASSVDNRGLNEQYF,TGTGCCAGCAGCGTAGATAACAGGGGGTTGAACGAGCAGTACTTC
TRBV27,-,TRBJ1-1,-,CASRAGWGEAFF,TGTGCCAGCAGAGCAGGGTGGGGAGAAGCTTTCTTT
TRBV7-6,many,TRBJ1-4,TRBD1,CASSIGTDPTNEKLFF,TGTGCCAGCAGCATCGGGACAGACCCAACTAATGAAAAACTGTTTTTT
TRBV27,many,TRBJ2-3,TRBD2,CASSQLAGGRNTQYF,TGTGCCAGCAGCCAACTAGCGGGGGGGCGGAATACGCAGTATTTT
TRBV20-1,many,TRBJ2-7,TRBD2,CSGRAAGGPYEQYF,TGCAGTGGGCGGGCAGCGGGGGGGCCCTACGAGCAGTACTTC
TRBV29-1,many,TRBJ1-1,TRBD1,CSVRDSTNTEAFF,TGCAGCGTACGGGACAGCACGAACACTGAAGCTTTCTTT
TRBV28,many,TRBJ1-5,TRBD1,CASATGTGGRQPQHF,TGTGCCAGCGCTACCGGGACAGGGGGAAGACAGCCCCAGCATTTT
TRBV12-3/TRBV12-4,many,TRBJ2-3,-,CASSLFGGGESDTQYF,TGTGCCAGCAGTTTATTTGGGGGCGGGGAATCAGATACGCAGTATTTT
TRBV7-8,few,TRBJ2-4,-,CASSLAGKSKNIQYF,TGTGCCAGCAGCTTAGCCGGAAAGTCCAAAAACATTCAGTACTTC
TRBV18,few,TRBJ1-1,-,CASSIGETEAFF,TGTGCCAGCTCCATAGGGGAGACTGAAGCTTTCTTT
TRBV7-9,many,TRBJ1-1,-,CASSLASPGTNTEAFF,TGTGCCAGCAGCTTAGCGTCTCCTGGGACGAACACTGAAGCTTTCTTT
TRBV20-1,many,TRBJ2-3,-,CSARRDSTDTQYF,TGCAGTGCTAGACGGGACAGCACAGATACGCAGTATTTT
TRBV6-6,many,TRBJ2-1,TRBD2,CASGQRGGYEQFF,TGTGCCAGCGGGCAGCGGGGGGGCTATGAGCAGTTCTTC
TRBV24-1,-,TRBJ2-2,-,CATSPGLNTGELFF,TGTGCCACCAGTCCAGGGCTAAACACCGGGGAGCTGTTTTTT
TRBV28,many,TRBJ1-3,-,CASSSIPPPGALGNTIYF,TGTGCCAGCAGTTCCATTCCCCCCCCAGGGGCTCTTGGAAACACCATATATTTT
TRBV6-2/TRBV6-3,many,TRBJ2-7,-,CASSDTDGYEQYF,TGTGCCAGCAGTGACACGGACGGGTACGAGCAGTACTTC
TRBV10-3,many,TRBJ2-5,TRBD1,CAISESTGMETQYF,TGTGCCATCAGTGAGTCGACAGGGATGGAGACCCAGTACTTC
TRBV2,few,TRBJ2-3,-,CAISNPTNNALGTDTQYF,TGTGCCATCAGTAATCCAACGAACAATGCCCTCGGCACAGATACGCAGTATTTT
TRBV18,once,TRBJ1-6,TRBD1,CASSPGQNSPLHF,TGTGCCAGCTCACCGGGACAGAATTCACCCCTCCACTTT
TRBV4-2,-,TRBJ1-5,-,CASSQERVNQPQHF,TGTGCCAGCAGCCAAGAACGGGTGAATCAGCCCCAGCATTTT
TRBV10-3,many,TRBJ2-7,-,CAISEMNTGTYEQYF,TGTGCCATCAGTGAGATGAACACGGGAACCTACGAGCAGTACTTC
TRBV23-1,-,TRBJ2-7,TRBD1,CASSSTLGGPDYEQYF,TGCGCCAGCAGCTCAACCTTAGGGGGCCCGGATTACGAGCAGTACTTC
TRBV12-3/TRBV12-4,many,TRBJ2-7,-,CASSQREATYEQYF,TGTGCCAGCAGTCAACGGGAAGCCACCTACGAGCAGTACTTC
TRBV5-1,many,TRBJ2-3,TRBD2,CASSLGLAGGPSDTQYF,TGCGCCAGCAGCTTGGGACTAGCGGGGGGGCCTTCAGATACGCAGTATTTT
TRBV6-5,many,TRBJ2-2,-,CASSYNGEAGELFF,TGTGCCAGCAGTTACAATGGAGAGGCCGGGGAGCTGTTTTTT
TRBV5-1,many,TRBJ2-3,TRBD2,CASSTGLAGGSTDTQYF,TGCGCCAGCAGCACCGGACTAGCGGGGGGTAGCACAGATACGCAGTATTTT
TRBV5-4,-,TRBJ2-7,-,CVSSLAPGAILQYF,TGTGTCAGCAGCTTGGCCCCTGGGGCCATCCTGCAGTACTTC
TRBV29-1,-,TRBJ1-1,TRBD1,CSVEQGTEAFF,TGCAGCGTGGAACAGGGGACAGAAGCTTTCTTT
TRBV7-6,many,TRBJ2-5,TRBD2,CASSSSGETQYF,TGTGCCAGCAGCTCTAGCGGGGAGACCCAGTACTTC
TRBV13,-,TRBJ2-7,TRBD1,CASSNRGGQDSYEQYF,TGTGCCAGCAGCAATCGTGGAGGACAGGACTCCTACGAGCAGTACTTC
TRBV25-1,many,TRBJ2-7,TRBD1,CASSEPLTGGHEQYF,TGTGCCAGCAGTGAACCGCTTACAGGGGGCCACGAGCAGTACTTC